This TCR beta chain is drawn from a study of CD8 T cells in ankylosing spondylitis. General observations from the study: CD8+ cells made up the disease-linked clones, which were relatively rare in peripheral blood. There was reportedly significant enrichment of clones that were disease-linked in matched ankylosing spondylitis synovial fluid. What seemed typical of ankylosing spondylitis blood was a TCR beta motif built from several highly homologous variants.

This clonotype occurred many times. Its antigen is as yet unknown. Quantitative 5'-RACE with molecular barcodes was used to make the TCR beta libraries. TCRdb reprocessed the 5' RACE reads via MiXCR and lists one record per CDR3 protein. This table holds 250,000 to 400,000 distinct CDR3 sequences, about 9.9% found once. The CDR3 covers 15 residues. After removal of 5 bases from V and 5 bases from J, the junction contained 9 bases not matched to a gene. The sequencing input was blood, either unsorted or a sorted T cell fraction (not recorded which). The receptor was isolated from a female donor with ankylosing spondylitis or in good health (not recorded which). The chain uses TRBV12-3 or TRBV12-4 and TRBJ1-2, with 9 bases fitting TRBD1. The CDR3 reads CASSTSEQGAYGYTF. The CDR3 region has the DNA TGTGCCAGCAGTACATCTGAACAGGGGGCATATGGCTACACCTTC.